This T cell receptor beta chain appears in the sequencing data of a study of T cell changes during pregnancy in multiple sclerosis. The length of the CDR3 is 15 residues. Germline V gene lookup returns CDR1 MNHNY and CDR2 SVGAGI (reference sequence). V was pared by 10 bases and J by 4 bases, with 7 bases of the junction left unmatched. Only in-frame clones appear in the TCRdb table, and some are missing; sequencing was by immunoSEQ multiplex PCR. The table has about 44,000 clones, 85% to 95% seen once. The chain employs TRBV6-6 and TRBJ2-3; 14 nucleotides align to TRBD2. The sequenced sample was CD4+ T cells from peripheral blood mononuclear cells, obtained in the third trimester of pregnancy. The clonotype comes from a female donor with multiple sclerosis, enrolled in a pregnancy study. CDR3 sequence reads: CATSLTSGRADTQYF. Written as DNA, the CDR3 is TGTGCCACCTCCCTGACTAGCGGGAGGGCAGATACGCAGTATTTT.